These T cell receptor beta chains were read from a single sample in a study of shared clonotypes between healthy human individuals. Profiled with immunoSEQ multiplex PCR; TCRdb holds only in-frame clones, not every one. The data hold 660,000 or so clones, with about 96% observed a single time. Sequencing input: naive CD8+ T cells sorted from blood. The receptors were gathered from a woman in her 30s in good health. CDR3s leave out the opening cysteine and the closing phenylalanine or tryptophan. Expanded clones are given a class, and other clones once, few, many or no size at all.

j_call v_call clone_size cdr3_aa
TRBJ1-4 TRBV2 . ASTDRFNEKLF
TRBJ2-3 TRBV7-6 . ASSLLSGLAGPTDTQY
TRBJ2-7 TRBV7-6 . ASSFRTGSHNEQY
TRBJ1-2 TRBV9 . ASSVEQGYYGYT
TRBJ2-1 TRBV9 once ASSPTGLYNEQF
TRBJ2-1 TRBV2 . ASSRTSGSSYNEQF
TRBJ2-5 TRBV7-8 . ASSLDLAGVFEETQY
TRBJ2-3 TRBV27 . ASGGASEGPDTQY
TRBJ1-1 TRBV7-9 . ASSNQGRDTEAF
TRBJ2-7 TRBV30 . AWRQGALYEQY
TRBJ1-5 TRBV19 . ASSMGGWEPQH
TRBJ2-3 TRBV25-1 . ASSEWTSGSTDTQY
TRBJ1-1 TRBV28 . ASSFILPISNTEAF
TRBJ2-3 TRBV19 once ASSLDSEDTQY
TRBJ1-1 TRBV7-8 . ASSLGGALNTEAF
TRBJ1-5 TRBV7-8 . ASSSGQGYQPQH
TRBJ2-1 TRBV5-6 . ASSPVGGYNYNEQF
TRBJ2-5 TRBV10-2 . ASSALTVQETQY
TRBJ2-7 TRBV13 . ASSLMPAMLRTSGSYEQY
TRBJ2-1 TRBV4-1 . ASSRLAGHFEQF
TRBJ2-7 TRBV27 . ASSPQDITYEQY
TRBJ1-1 TRBV20-1 . SARREAEAF
TRBJ2-1 TRBV7-9 once ASSLDNEQF
TRBJ1-1 TRBV6-5 . ASSSTGPHLRAF
TRBJ2-7 TRBV2 . ASSEQAYGSYEQY
TRBJ2-2 TRBV28 . ASRDVREGGLPELF
TRBJ2-2 TRBV6-1 . ASMPGTGELF
TRBJ2-2 TRBV28 . ASSFTRVVGELF
TRBJ1-1 TRBV27 . ASSLLGGAGTEAF
TRBJ1-1 TRBV28 . ASSIGQGNTEAF
TRBJ2-7 TRBV9 . ASRPGLAGLDEQY
TRBJ1-5 TRBV5-4 . ASSLDGPQH
TRBJ2-1 TRBV6-1 . ASRGQWKSYNEQF
TRBJ2-5 TRBV28 . ASSWPRDPETQY
TRBJ1-5 TRBV7-8 . ASSQEWGAVGPQH